This paragraph covers one T cell receptor beta chain sequence. Antigen: not known. This sample was taken from a study of T cell responses to AZD1222 COVID-19 vaccine. Germline V gene sequence: CDR1 LGHNT, CDR2 FRNRAP. CDR3 length equals 12 residues. V dropped 6 bases and J dropped 13; count of bases not matched to a gene: 11. Profiling relied on immunoSEQ multiplex PCR, and the TCRdb table lists in-frame clones only, not all of them. The sample has around 130,000 clones; about 85% are singletons. Broader study findings: A rise in Spike-specific TCR breadth and depth followed two AZD1222 doses. Unmutated variant regions reportedly attract nearly half of all spike-specific TCRs. Regions 160-218 and 743-854 held dominance among vaccine-associated CD4 TCRs, which spanned spike. Donors were mostly white British, more females; clonal diversity possibly underestimated.

The V and J genes are TRBV12-5 and TRBJ1-1; TRBD1 aligns across 7 bases. The receptor was isolated from an adult in good health. The specimen comprised peripheral blood, sampled on day 0 of AZD1222 vaccination. The CDR3 is CASGNGQEKVFF. In DNA form, the CDR3 reads TGTGCTAGTGGAAATGGACAGGAAAAGGTTTTCTTT.